This TCR beta chain is from a study of blood T cell repertoires in COVID-19. Study-wide context: T cells, B-cell-depleted T cells, or PBMCs supplied cDNA or gDNA.

Sequenced by immunoSEQ multiplex PCR; TCRdb stores in-frame clones only, minus some. This table has hundreds of thousands of clones, about nine tenths appearing once. The CDR3 has 14 residues. The junction had 2 bases not matched to a gene; V was cut back by 0 bases and J by 4 bases. Germline V CDR1 and CDR2: SGHNT, YYREEE (reference sequence). This receptor was obtained from a woman aged 18-30 years who had recovered from COVID-19. This chain uses TRBV5-4 with TRBJ1-2; 8 nucleotides line up with TRBD1. Input material: PBMCs or T cells enriched from blood (not recorded which). CDR3: CASSLGTGTYGYTF. The CDR3 nucleotides are TGTGCCAGCAGCTTGGGGACAGGGACCTATGGCTACACCTTC. Looking up the rest from reference TRBV5-4 and TRBJ1-2 gives the full variable domain: ETGVTQSPTHLIKTRGQQVTLRCSSQSGHNTVSWYQQALGQGPQFIFQYYREEENGRGNFPPRFSGLQFPNYSSELNVNALELDDSALYLCASSLGTGTYGYTFGSGTRLTVV.